Sequencing of this TCR beta chain was carried out in a study of OX40 agonist ivuxolimab in advanced cancers. Sequencing was performed with immunoSEQ multiplex PCR; in TCRdb, only in-frame clones are kept and a portion is missing. The sample records about 40,000 clones, 88% being singletons. Trimming removed 7 bases from V and 4 bases from J; junction bases left unmatched: 10. Germline V gives CDR1 MNHNY, CDR2 SVGAGI (reference sequence). This CDR3 spans 15 amino acids. Sequencing was performed on CD4+ or CD8+ T cells sorted from blood, taken in a trial of the OX40 agonist ivuxolimab. This clonotype was obtained from an adult with an advanced solid tumor such as melanoma, head and neck, liver or kidney cancer. The chain employs TRBV6-6 and TRBJ1-3, with 7 bases lining up with TRBD1. The CDR3: CASTPLGQTGNTIYF. CDR3 DNA sequence: TGTGCCAGCACCCCTTTGGGACAGACGGGAAACACCATATATTTT.